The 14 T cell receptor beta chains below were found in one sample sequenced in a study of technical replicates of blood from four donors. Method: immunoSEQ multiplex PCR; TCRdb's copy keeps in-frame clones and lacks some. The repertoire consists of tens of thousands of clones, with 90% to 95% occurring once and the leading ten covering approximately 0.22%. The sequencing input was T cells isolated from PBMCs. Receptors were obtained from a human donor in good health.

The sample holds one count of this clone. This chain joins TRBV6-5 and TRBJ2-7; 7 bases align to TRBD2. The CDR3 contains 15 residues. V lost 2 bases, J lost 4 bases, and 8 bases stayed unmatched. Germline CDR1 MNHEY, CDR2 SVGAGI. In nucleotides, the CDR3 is TGTGCCAGCAGTTACCCAGGACTAGGTCGGTACGAGCAGTACTTC. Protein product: CASSYPGLGRYEQYF.

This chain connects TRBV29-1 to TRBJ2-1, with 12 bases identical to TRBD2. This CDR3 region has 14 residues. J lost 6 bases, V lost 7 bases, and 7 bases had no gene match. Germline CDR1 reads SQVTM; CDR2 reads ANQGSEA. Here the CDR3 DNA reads TGCAGCGGATGGTCTAGCGGGAGGGGCAATGAGCAGTTCTTC. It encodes CSGWSSGRGNEQFF.

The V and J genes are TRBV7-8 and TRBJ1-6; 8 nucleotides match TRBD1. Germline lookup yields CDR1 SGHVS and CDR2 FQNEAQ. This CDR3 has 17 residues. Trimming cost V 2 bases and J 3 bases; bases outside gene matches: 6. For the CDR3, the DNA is TGTGCCAGCAGCTTATCCCCGACAGGGGTCTATAATTCACCCCTCCACTTT. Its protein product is CASSLSPTGVYNSPLHF.

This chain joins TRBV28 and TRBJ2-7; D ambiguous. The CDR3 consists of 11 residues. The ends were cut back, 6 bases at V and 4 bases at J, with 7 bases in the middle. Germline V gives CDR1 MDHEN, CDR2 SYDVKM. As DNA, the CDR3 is TGTGCCAGCAGCTCAACATACGAGCAGTACTTC. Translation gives CASSSTYEQYF.

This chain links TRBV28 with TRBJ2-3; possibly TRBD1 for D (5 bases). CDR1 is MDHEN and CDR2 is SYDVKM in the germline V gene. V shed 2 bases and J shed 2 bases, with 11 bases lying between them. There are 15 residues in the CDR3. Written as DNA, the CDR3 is TGTGCCAGCAGTTTACGCAGGGCCCTCACAGATACGCAGTATTTT. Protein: CASSLRRALTDTQYF. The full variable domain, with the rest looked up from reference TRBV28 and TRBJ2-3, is DVKVTQSSRYLVKRTGEKVFLECVQDMDHENMFWYRQDPGLGLRLIYFSYDVKMKEKGDIPEGYSVSREKKERFSLILESASTNQTSMYLCASSLRRALTDTQYFGPGTRLTVL.

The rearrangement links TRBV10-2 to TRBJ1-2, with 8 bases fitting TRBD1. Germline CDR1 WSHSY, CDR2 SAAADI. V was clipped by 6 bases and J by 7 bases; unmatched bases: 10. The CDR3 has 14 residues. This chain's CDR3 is CASRDGQGVSGYTF. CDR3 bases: TGCGCCAGCAGGGACGGACAGGGAGTCTCTGGCTACACCTTC.

The CDR3 sequence: CASSVVRTGGGEQFF. CDR3 DNA: TGTGCCAGCAGCGTAGTGAGGACAGGGGGCGGTGAGCAGTTCTTC. V gene TRBV9 combines with J gene TRBJ2-1, with 11 positions matching TRBD1. J gave up 9 bases and V 0 bases, and 5 bases lay outside the gene matches. The CDR3 has 15 amino acids. CDR1 is SGDLS and CDR2 is YYNGEE in the germline V gene.

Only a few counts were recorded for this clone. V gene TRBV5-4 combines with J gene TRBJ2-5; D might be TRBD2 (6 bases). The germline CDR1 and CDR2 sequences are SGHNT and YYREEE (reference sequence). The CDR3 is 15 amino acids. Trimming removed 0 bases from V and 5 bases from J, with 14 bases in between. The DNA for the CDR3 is TGTGCCAGCAGCTTGGGAGGGGAGGCGATCGAGACCCAGTACTTC. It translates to CASSLGGEAIETQYF.

The CDR3 protein is CASSLDSQETQYF. The CDR3 nucleotides are TGCGCCAGCAGCTTGGACAGCCAAGAGACCCAGTACTTC. The chain recombines TRBV5-1 with TRBJ2-5; D is unresolved. V lost 0 bases and J lost 1, with 4 bases in between. The germline V gene has CDR1 SGHRS and CDR2 YFSETQ. This CDR3 is 13 amino acids long.

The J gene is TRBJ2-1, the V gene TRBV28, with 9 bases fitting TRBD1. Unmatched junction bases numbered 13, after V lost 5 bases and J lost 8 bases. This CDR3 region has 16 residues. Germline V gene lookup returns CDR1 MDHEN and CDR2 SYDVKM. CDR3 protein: CASSPRWTGEGDEQFF. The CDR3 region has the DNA TGTGCCAGCAGTCCCCGTTGGACAGGGGAGGGGGATGAGCAGTTCTTC.

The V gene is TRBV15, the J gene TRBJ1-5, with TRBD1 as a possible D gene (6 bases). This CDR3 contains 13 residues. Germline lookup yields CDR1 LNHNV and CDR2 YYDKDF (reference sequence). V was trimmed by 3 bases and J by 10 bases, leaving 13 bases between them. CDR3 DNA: TGTGCCACCAGCAGCGGGACATCAAACCCCCAGCATTTT. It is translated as CATSSGTSNPQHF.

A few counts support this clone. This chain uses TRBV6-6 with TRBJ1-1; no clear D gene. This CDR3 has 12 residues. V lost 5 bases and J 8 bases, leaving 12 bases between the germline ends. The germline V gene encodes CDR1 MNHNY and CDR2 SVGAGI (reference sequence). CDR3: CASSPLRAEAFF. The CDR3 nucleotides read TGTGCCAGCAGTCCCCTGAGGGCCGAAGCTTTCTTT.

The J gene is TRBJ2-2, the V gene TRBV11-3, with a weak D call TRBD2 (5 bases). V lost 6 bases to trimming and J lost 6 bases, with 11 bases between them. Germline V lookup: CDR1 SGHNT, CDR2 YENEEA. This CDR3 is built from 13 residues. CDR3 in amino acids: CASRLEDPGELFF. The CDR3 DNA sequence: TGTGCCAGCAGGTTGGAGGATCCCGGGGAGCTGTTTTTT.

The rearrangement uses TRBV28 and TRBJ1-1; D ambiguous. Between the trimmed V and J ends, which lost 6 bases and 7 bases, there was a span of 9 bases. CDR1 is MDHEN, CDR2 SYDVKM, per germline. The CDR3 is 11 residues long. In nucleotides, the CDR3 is TGTGCCAGCAGGGGCTTCTATGAAGCTTTCTTT. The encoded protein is CASRGFYEAFF.